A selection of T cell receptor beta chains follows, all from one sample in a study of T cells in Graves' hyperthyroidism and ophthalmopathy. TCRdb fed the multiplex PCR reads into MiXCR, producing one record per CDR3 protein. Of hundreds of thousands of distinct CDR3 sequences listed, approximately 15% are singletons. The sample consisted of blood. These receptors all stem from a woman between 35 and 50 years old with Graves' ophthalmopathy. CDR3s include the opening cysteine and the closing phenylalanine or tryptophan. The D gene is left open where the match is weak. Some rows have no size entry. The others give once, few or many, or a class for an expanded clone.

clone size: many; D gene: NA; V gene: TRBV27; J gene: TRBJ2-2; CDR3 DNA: TGTGCCAGCAGTGGACCCGGGGAGCTGTTTTTT; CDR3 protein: CASSGPGELFF
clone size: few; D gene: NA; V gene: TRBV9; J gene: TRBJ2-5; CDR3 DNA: TGTGCCAGCAGCCCCACGGGATATCCCCAAGAGACCCAGTACTTC; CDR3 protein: CASSPTGYPQETQYF
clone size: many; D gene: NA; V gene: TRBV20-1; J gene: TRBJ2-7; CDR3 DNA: TGCAGTGCTAGACACCCGGACAGTTACTACGGGCAGTACTTC; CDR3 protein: CSARHPDSYYGQYF
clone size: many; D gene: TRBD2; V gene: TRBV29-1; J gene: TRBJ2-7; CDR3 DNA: TGCAGCGCAGAGACTAGCGGCTCCTACGAGCAGTACTTC; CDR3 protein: CSAETSGSYEQYF
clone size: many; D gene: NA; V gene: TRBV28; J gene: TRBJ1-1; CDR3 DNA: TGTGCCAGTGGGGGGCCGGGGGGCTTCACTGAAGCTTTCTTT; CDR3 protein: CASGGPGGFTEAFF
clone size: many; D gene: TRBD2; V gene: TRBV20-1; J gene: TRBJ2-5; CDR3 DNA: TGCAGTGCTAGAGATCCGTGGGGGACTAGCAGGACGGACGAGACCCAGTACTTC; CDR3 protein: CSARDPWGTSRTDETQYF
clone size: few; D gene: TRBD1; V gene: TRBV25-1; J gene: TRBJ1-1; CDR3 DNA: TGTGCCAGCAGTCCCACGACAGGGGAGGCTGAAGCTTTCTTT; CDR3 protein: CASSPTTGEAEAFF
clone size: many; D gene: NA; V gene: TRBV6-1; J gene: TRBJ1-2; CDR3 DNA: TGTGCCAGCAGTGAACTGGACAGCCTTAACTATGGCTACACCTTC; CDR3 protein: CASSELDSLNYGYTF
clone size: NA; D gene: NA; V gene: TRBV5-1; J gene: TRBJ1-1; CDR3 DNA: TGCGCCAGCAGCTTGACTTTAGGGGGGGACACGGCGTCGGAAGCTTTCTTT; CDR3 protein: CASSLTLGGDTASEAFF
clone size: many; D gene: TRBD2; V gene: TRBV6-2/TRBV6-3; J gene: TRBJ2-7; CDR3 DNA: TGTGCCAGCAGTTACGACGCTACTAGCGGGCCCACCTACGAGCAGTACTTC; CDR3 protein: CASSYDATSGPTYEQYF
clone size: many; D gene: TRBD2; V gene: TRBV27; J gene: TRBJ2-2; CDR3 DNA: TGTGCCAGCAGTTTCGAAGGACTAGCGGGAATCGGGGAGCTGTTTTTT; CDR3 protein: CASSFEGLAGIGELFF
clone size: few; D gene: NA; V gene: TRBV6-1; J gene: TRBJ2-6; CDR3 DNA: TGTGCCAGCAGTGATAAGGCTGGGGCCAACGTCCTGACTTTC; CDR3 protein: CASSDKAGANVLTF
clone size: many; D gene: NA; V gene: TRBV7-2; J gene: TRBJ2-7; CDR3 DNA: TGTGCCAGCAGCTTATTCGCGGGCCCCAGGGAGCAGTACTTC; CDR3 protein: CASSLFAGPREQYF
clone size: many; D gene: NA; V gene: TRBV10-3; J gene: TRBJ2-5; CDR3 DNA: TGTGCCATCAGTGAAAAGGGGCCAGACTCAGAGACCCAGTACTTC; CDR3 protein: CAISEKGPDSETQYF
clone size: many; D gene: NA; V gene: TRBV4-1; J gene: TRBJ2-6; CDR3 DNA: TGTGCCAGCAGTTTGGCTGGGGCCAACGTCCTGACTTTC; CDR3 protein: CASSLAGANVLTF
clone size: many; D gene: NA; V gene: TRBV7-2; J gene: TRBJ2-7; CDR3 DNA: TGTGCCAGCAGCTTAGCGTACGGGGTGACCTACGAGCAGTACTTC; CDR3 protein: CASSLAYGVTYEQYF
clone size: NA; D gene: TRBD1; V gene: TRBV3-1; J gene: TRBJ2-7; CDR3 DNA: TGTGCCAGCGAGGACAGGAGAAGCTACGAGCAGTACTTC; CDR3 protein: CASEDRRSYEQYF
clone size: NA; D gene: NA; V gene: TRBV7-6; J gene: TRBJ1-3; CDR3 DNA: TGTGCCAGCAGCTTATTCCGGGGAGGAGCCGCTGGAAACACCATATATTTT; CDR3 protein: CASSLFRGGAAGNTIYF
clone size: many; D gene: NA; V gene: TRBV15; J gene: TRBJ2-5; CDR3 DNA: TGTGCCACCAGCAGAGGGGGGGCATCTCAAGAGACCCAGTACTTC; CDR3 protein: CATSRGGASQETQYF
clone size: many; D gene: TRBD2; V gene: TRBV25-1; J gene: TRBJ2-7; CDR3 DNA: TGTGCCAGCAGTGAAATAGGCGGGGGGATTTACGAGCAGTACTTC; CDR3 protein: CASSEIGGGIYEQYF
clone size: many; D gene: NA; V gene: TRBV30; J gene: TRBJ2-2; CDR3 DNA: TGTGCCTGGAAGATCCCTAACACCGGGGAGCTGTTTTTT; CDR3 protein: CAWKIPNTGELFF
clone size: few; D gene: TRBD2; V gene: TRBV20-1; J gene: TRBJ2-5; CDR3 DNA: TGCAGTGCTCCCGGGACTAGCGGGAGAAGGGAGCAAGAGACCCAGTACTTC; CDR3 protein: CSAPGTSGRREQETQYF
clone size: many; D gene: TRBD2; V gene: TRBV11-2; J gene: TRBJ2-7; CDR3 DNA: TGTGCCAGCAAAACGGGACTAGTAGTTGAGCAGTACTTC; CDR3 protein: CASKTGLVVEQYF
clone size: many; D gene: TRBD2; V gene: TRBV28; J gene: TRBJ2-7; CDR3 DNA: TGTGCCAGCAGCCTAGAACTAGCGGACTACGAGCAGTACTTC; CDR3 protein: CASSLELADYEQYF
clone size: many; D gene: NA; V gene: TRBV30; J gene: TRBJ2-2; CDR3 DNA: TGTGCCTGGCTACCACCGGGACGGCACACCGGGGAGCTGTTTTTT; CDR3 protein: CAWLPPGRHTGELFF
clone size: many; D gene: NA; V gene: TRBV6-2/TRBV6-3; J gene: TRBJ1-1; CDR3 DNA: TGTGCCAGCAGGTACTCGGGTCTCGGCGGGAACACTGAAGCTTTCTTT; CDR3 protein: CASRYSGLGGNTEAFF
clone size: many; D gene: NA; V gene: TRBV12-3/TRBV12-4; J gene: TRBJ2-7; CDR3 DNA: TGTGCCAGCAGTTTTGGGGGGAGTCGTTACGAGCAGTACTTC; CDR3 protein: CASSFGGSRYEQYF
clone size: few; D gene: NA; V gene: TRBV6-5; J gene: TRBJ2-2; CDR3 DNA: TGTGCCAGCAGTTTAAACGGGGTCACCGGGGAGCTGTTTTTT; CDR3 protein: CASSLNGVTGELFF
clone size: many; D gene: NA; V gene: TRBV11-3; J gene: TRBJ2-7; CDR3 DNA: TGTGCCAGCAGCTTATCCCAGGGTTCGCAGTACTTC; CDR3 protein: CASSLSQGSQYF
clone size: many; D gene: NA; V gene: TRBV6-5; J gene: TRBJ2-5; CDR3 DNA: TGTGCCAGCAGTTACTCCTCAGCGCACCAAGAGACCCAGTACTTC; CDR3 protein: CASSYSSAHQETQYF
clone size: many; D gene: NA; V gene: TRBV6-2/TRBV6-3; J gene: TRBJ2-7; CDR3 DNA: TGTGCCAGCAGGACTTCAGCCTACGAGCAGTACTTC; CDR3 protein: CASRTSAYEQYF
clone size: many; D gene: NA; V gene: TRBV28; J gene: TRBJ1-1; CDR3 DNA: TGTGCCAGCAGTCAAAAGACAGCGAACACTGAAGCTTTCTTT; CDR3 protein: CASSQKTANTEAFF
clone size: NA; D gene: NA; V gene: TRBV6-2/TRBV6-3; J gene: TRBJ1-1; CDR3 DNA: TGTGCCAGCAGTTATGGGGTGGGCCTCTCTGAAGCTTTCTTT; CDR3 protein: CASSYGVGLSEAFF
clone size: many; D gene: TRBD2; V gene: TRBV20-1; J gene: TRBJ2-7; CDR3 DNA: TGCAGTGCCCCCCGACTAGCGGGAACCTCCTACGAGCAGTACTTC; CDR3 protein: CSAPRLAGTSYEQYF
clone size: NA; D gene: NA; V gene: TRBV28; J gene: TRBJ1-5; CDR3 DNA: TGTGCCAGCAGTTTAAGTTTCGGTCGGCAGCCCCAGCATTTT; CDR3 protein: CASSLSFGRQPQHF
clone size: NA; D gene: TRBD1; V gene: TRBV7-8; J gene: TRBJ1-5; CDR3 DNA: TGTGCCAGCACCCGGCAGGGGGTAGGCGGCAATCAGCCCCAGCATTTT; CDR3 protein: CASTRQGVGGNQPQHF
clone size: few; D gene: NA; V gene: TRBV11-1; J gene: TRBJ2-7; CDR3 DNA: TGTGCCAGCAGCGACCCTCCGCCGGGACCCCCCTACGAGCAGTACTTC; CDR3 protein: CASSDPPPGPPYEQYF
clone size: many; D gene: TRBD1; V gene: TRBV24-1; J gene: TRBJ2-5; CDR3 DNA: TGTGCCACCAGTGTGCAGGACAGGGACCAAGAGACCCAGTACTTC; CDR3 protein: CATSVQDRDQETQYF
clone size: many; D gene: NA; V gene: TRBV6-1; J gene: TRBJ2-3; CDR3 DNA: TGTGCCAGCAGTGGCAGCTCACTAGCTCTCACAGATACGCAGTATTTT; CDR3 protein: CASSGSSLALTDTQYF
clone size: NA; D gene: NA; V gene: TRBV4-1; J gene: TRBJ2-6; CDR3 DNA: TGCGCCAGCAGCCTTCGGGACGGGACAAAAATCTCTGGGGCCAACGTCCTGACTTTC; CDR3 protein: CASSLRDGTKISGANVLTF
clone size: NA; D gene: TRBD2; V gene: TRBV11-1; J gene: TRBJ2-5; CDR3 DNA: TGTGCCAGCAGCTTTGCCGGGACTAGCGGGAGGGGAGAGACCCAGTACTTC; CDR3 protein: CASSFAGTSGRGETQYF
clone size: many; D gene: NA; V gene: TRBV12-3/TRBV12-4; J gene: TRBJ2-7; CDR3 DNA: TGTGCCACCAAGGGGGGATTGAACGAGCAGTACTTC; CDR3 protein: CATKGGLNEQYF
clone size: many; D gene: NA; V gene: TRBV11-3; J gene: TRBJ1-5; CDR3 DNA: TGTGCCAGCAGCTTTCCGGATCCGCCCCAGCATTTT; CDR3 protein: CASSFPDPPQHF
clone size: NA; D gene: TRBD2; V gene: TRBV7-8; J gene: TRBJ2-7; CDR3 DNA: TGTGCCAGCAGCCTCACCGGACTCACTAGCGGGAGGCACTACGAGCAGTACTTC; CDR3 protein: CASSLTGLTSGRHYEQYF
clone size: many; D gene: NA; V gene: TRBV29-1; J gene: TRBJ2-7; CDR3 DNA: TGCAGCGTTGAATATGAGGGTCAGGGAACCTACGAGCAGTACTTC; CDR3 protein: CSVEYEGQGTYEQYF
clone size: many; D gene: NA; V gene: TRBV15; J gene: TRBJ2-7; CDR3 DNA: TGTGCCACCAGCACCGCCGACTCCTACGAGCAGTACTTC; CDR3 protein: CATSTADSYEQYF
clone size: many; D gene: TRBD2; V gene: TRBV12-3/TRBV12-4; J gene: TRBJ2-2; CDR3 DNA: TGTGCCAGCAATTTCGCGGGAGGAGGGACCGGGGAGCTGTTTTTT; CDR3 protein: CASNFAGGGTGELFF
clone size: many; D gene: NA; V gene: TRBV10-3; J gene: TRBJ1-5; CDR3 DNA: TGTGCCATCAGTGAGTCAGGGAGGAACGGGCCAAATCAGCCCCAGCATTTT; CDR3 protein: CAISESGRNGPNQPQHF
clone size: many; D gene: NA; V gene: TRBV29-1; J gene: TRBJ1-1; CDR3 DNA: TGCAGCGTTGATGACAGCATGAACACTGAAGCTTTCTTT; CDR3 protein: CSVDDSMNTEAFF
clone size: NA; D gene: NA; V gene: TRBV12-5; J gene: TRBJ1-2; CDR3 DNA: TGTGCTAGTGGTTTGGTTTCAAGTCAGGGCTACACCTTC; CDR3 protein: CASGLVSSQGYTF